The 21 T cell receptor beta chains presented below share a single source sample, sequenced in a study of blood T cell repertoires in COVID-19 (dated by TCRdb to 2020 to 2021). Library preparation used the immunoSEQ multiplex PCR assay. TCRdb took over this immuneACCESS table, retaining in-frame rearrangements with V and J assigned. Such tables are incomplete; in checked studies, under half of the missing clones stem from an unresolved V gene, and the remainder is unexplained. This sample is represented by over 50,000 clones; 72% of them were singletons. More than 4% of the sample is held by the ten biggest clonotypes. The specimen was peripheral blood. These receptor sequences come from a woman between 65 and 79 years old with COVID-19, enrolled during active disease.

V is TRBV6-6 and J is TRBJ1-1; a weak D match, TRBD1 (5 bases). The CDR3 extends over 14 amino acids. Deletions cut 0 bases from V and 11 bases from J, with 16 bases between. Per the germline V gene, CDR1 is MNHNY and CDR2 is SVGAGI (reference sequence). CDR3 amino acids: CASSYSSTGITAFF. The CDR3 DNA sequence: TGTGCCAGCAGTTACTCGAGCACAGGAATAACCGCTTTCTTT.

The CDR3 DNA reads TGTGCCAGCAGTTTAGGGGAGCGGGGAAGGCAGTTCTTC. Its protein is CASSLGERGRQFF. The J gene is TRBJ2-1, the V gene TRBV12-3 or TRBV12-4, with 7 bases that match TRBD2. J lost 12 bases, V lost 1 base, and 6 bases had no gene match. CDR3 length equals 13 residues.

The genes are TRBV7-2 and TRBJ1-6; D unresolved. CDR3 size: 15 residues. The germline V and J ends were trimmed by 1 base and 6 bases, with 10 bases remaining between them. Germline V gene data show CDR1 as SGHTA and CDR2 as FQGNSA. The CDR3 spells CASSLGVGPNSPLHF. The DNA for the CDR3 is TGTGCCAGCAGCTTAGGCGTGGGCCCTAATTCACCCCTCCACTTT.

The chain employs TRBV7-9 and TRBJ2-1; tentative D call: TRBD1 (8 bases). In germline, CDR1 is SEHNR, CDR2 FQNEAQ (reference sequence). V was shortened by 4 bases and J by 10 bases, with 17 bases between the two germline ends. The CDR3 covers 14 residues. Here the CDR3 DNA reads TGTGCCAGCAGCTCCCGACAGGGGAGGGGCGAGCAGTTCTTC. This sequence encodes CASSSRQGRGEQFF. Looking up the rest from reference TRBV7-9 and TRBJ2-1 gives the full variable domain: DTGVSQNPRHKITKRGQNVTFRCDPISEHNRLYWYRQTLGQGPEFLTYFQNEAQLEKSRLLSDRFSAERPKGSFSTLEIQRTEQGDSAMYLCASSSRQGRGEQFFGPGTRLTVL.

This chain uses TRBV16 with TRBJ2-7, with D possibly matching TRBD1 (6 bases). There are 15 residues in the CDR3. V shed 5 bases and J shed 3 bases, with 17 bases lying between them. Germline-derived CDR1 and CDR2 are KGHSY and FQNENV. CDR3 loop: CASSSTQGKSYEQYF. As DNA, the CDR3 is TGTGCCAGCAGCAGCACGCAGGGGAAAAGCTACGAGCAGTACTTC. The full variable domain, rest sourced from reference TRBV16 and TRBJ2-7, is GEEVAQTPKHLVRGEGQKAKLYCAPIKGHSYVFWYQQVLKNEFKFLISFQNENVFDETGMPKERFSAKCLPNSPCSLEIQATKLEDSAVYFCASSSTQGKSYEQYFGPGTRLTVT.

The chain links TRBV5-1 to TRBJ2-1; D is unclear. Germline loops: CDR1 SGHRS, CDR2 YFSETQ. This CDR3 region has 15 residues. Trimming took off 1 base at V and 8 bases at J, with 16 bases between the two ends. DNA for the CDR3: TGCGCCAGCAGCTTGCTGCCCTCCTCGGTGGATGAGCAGTTCTTC. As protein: CASSLLPSSVDEQFF.

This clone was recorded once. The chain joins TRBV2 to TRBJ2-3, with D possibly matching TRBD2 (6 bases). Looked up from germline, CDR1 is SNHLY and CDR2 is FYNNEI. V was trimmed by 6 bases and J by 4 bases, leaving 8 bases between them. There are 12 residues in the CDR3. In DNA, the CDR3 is TGTGCCAGCAGCTGGGGGGCAGATACGCAGTATTTT. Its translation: CASSWGADTQYF. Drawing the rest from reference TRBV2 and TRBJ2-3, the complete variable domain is EPEVTQTPSHQVTQMGQEVILRCVPISNHLYFYWYRQILGQKVEFLVSFYNNEISEKSEIFDDQFSVERPDGSNFTLKIRSTKLEDSAMYFCASSWGADTQYFGPGTRLTVL.

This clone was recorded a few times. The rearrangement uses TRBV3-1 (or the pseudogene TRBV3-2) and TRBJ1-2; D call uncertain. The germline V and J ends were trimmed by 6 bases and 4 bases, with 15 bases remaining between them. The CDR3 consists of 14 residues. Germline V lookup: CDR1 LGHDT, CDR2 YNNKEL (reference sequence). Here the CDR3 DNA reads TGTGCCAGCAGGGCGGGCGCCAGCCTCTATGGCTACACCTTC. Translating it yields CASRAGASLYGYTF.

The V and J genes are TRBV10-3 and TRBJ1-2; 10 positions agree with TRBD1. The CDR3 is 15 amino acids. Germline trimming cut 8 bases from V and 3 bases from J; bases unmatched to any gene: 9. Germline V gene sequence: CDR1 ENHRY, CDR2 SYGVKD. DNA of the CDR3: TGTGCCATCGGAGCCGGGACAGGGGCCCACTATGGCTACACCTTC. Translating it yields CAIGAGTGAHYGYTF.

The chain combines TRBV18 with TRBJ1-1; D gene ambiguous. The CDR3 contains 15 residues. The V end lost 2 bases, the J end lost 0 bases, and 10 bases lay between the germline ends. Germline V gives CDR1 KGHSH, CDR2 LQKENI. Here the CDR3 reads CASSPTGNMNTEAFF. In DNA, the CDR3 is TGTGCCAGCTCACCAACGGGGAATATGAACACTGAAGCTTTCTTT.

CDR3 in DNA: TGTGCCAGCAGCCAGAGGGGGGGCCAGTTAAAGACCCAGTACTTC. Residues: CASSQRGGQLKTQYF. This chain links TRBV21-1 with TRBJ2-5; the DNA was not used to check the table's D call, TRBD2. TRBV21-1 is recorded as a pseudogene. The CDR3 covers 15 residues.

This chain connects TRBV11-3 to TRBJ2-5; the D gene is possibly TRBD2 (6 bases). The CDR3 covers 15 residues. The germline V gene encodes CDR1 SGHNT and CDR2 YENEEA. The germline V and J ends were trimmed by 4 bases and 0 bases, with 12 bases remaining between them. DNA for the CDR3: TGTGCCAGCAGCTCCCGGACTACACACCAAGAGACCCAGTACTTC. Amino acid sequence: CASSSRTTHQETQYF.

DNA of the CDR3: TGTGCCAGTAATAGCGGGGGATCGGTCAATGAGCAGTTCTTC. It specifies CASNSGGSVNEQFF. The chain couples TRBV19 to TRBJ2-1; 9 bases are shared with TRBD2. V dropped 7 bases and J dropped 6; count of bases not matched to a gene: 7. The CDR3 consists of 14 residues. Germline CDR1 and CDR2: LNHDA and SQIVND (reference sequence).

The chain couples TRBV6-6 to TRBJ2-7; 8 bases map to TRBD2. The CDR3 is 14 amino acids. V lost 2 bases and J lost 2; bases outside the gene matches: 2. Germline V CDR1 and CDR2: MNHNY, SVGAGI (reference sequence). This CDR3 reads CASSYTRGAYEQYF. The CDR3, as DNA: TGTGCCAGCAGTTACACGCGGGGGGCCTACGAGCAGTACTTC.

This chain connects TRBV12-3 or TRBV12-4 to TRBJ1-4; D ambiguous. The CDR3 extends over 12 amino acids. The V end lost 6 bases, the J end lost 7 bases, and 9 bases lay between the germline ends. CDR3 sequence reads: CASRGDSEKLFF. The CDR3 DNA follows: TGTGCCAGCAGAGGAGACTCTGAAAAACTGTTTTTT.

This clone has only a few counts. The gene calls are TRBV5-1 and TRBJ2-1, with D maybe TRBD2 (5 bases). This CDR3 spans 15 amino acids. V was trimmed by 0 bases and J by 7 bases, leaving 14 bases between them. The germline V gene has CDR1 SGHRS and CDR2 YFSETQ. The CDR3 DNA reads TGCGCCAGCAGCTTGGGGGCCGGGGTTGGAAATGAGCAGTTCTTC. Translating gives CASSLGAGVGNEQFF. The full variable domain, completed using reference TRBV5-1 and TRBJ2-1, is KAGVTQTPRYLIKTRGQQVTLSCSPISGHRSVSWYQQTPGQGLQFLFEYFSETQRNKGNFPGRFSGRQFSNSRSEMNVSTLELGDSALYLCASSLGAGVGNEQFFGPGTRLTVL.

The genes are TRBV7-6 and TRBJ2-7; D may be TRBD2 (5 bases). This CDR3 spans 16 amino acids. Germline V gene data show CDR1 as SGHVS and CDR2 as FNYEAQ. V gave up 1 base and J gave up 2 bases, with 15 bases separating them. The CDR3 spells CASSLGAVGGAYEQYF. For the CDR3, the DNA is TGTGCCAGCAGCTTAGGGGCCGTAGGAGGCGCCTACGAGCAGTACTTC.

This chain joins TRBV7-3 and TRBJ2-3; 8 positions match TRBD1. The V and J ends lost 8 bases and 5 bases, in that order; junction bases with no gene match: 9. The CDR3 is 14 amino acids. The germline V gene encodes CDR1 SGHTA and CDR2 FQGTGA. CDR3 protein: CASGAGGLGDTQYF. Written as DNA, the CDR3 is TGTGCCAGCGGCGCAGGGGGCTTGGGAGATACGCAGTATTTT.

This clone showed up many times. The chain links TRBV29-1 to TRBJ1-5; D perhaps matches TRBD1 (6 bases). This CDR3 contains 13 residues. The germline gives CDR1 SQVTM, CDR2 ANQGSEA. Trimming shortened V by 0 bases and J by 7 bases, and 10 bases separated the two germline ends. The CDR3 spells CSVEETRGQPQHF. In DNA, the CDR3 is TGCAGCGTTGAAGAGACCAGGGGCCAGCCCCAGCATTTT.

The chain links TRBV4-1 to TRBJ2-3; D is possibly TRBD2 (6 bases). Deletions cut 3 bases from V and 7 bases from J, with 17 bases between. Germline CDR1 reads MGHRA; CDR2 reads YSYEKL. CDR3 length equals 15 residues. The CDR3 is CASSQLLASQHTQYF. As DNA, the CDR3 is TGCGCCAGCAGCCAGTTACTAGCCTCCCAGCATACGCAGTATTTT.

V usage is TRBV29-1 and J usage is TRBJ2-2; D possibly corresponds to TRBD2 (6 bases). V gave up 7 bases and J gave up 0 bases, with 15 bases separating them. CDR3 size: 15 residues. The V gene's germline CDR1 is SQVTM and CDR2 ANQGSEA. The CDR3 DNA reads TGCAGCGCGCGGGACTCCGGAGCGAACACCGGGGAGCTGTTTTTT. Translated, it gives CSARDSGANTGELFF.